This T cell receptor (beta chain) was captured by sequencing in a study of blood T cell repertoires in COVID-19 (dated by TCRdb to about 2020). For context, the study as a whole: Collaborator samples came from the United States, Italy and Spain and covered acute and convalescent phases of COVID-19. The material from the prospective study consisted of cDNA or gDNA derived from T cells, B-cell-depleted T cells, or PBMCs. Subjects who had been exposed to COVID-19, were actively infected with it, or had recovered from it provided the deeply sampled blood TCRbeta repertoires that made up the dataset. The repertoires were released in a freely available public database intended as a resource for research on the immune response to SARS-CoV-2. Samples came from the ongoing ImmuneRACE study (first 160 participants) plus 1,254 subjects from 6 global collaborators. Sample metadata almost always included a de-identified subject ID, COVID-19 status, age in years and sex. Where HLA class I and class II types were available, the types were taken from metadata supplied by the sample provider, not from assay-based typing. Summary of the overall study and its limitations: Clinical and demographic metadata were provided uncurated, with the amount varying by source and participant.

Based on the germline V gene, the CDR1 and CDR2 sequences are MRHNA and SNTAGT. From cysteine to phenylalanine, the CDR3 is 13 amino acids long. Only CDR3 DNA remains: 39 bases, in frame from the first base. V was cut back by 5 bases and J by 3 bases, leaving a gap of 8 bases between them. Each collaborating institution followed its own protocols to collect whole blood in K2EDTA tubes. Collaborator samples were shipped for TCRbeta analysis as frozen whole blood, isolated PBMCs, or DNA extracted from either sample type. On this clone itself: Its antigen is unknown. No much larger clone is present one base from it, and per-base qualities are unavailable.

TCRbeta CDR3 regions were amplified from genomic DNA by means of the immunoSEQ Assay, a bias-controlled multiplex PCR. Per the source publication's procedure: Nucleated cell counts per sample were estimated from amplification of reference gene primers within the assay. To quantify the absolute abundance of each unique TCRbeta CDR3 rearrangement, sequence reads were collapsed and filtered. For each sample, productive Simpson clonality was calculated as the square root of Simpson's diversity index over productive rearrangements. TCRdb took this table from immuneACCESS and kept in-frame rearrangements with V and J called. Such tables lack part of the clones; where checked against another copy, unresolved V genes explain under half of the gap, and the rest is unexplained. The DNA was the basis for D and trimming; V, J and clone size are from that table. The table for this sample lists about 120,000 clones; about 84% of them were counted only once. Of the sample, 3.9% falls within the top ten clones.

Rearrangement joined TRBV6-4 to TRBJ1-5; the D gene is perhaps TRBD1, on 5 matching bases. This TCR derives from a man aged 60-69 years with acute or convalescent COVID-19. The sample was peripheral blood. The CDR3 is CASSQGSNQPQHF. The sequenced DNA: TGTGCCAGCAGTCAGGGTTCCAATCAGCCCCAGCATTTT.